The entry that follows covers one T cell receptor beta chain sequence. Antigen: not known. This record comes from a study of PD-1 blockade in classical Hodgkin lymphoma. As for time point: newly diagnosed, previously untreated cHL patient sample. Magnetic depletion of unwanted cells isolated CD4+ T cells from thawed PBMCs. PBMCs from untreated, newly diagnosed classical Hodgkin lymphoma were comparison samples. The table came from immunoSEQ multiplex PCR; TCRdb's copy has only in-frame clones and leaves some out. Counted here are about 35,000 clones, around 89% occurring once; the ten biggest clones make up approximately 0.2%. CDR1 is SQVTM, CDR2 ANQGSEA, per germline. This CDR3 has 13 amino acids. V lost 3 bases to trimming and J lost 3 bases; unmatched junction nucleotides: 4. Study-level points and caveats: Reports indicated that newly diagnosed patients had lower baseline TCR diversity than healthy donors did.

This sequence joins TRBV29-1 and TRBJ2-7, with 8 bases matching TRBD2. The sequencing input was CD4+ T cells from blood. The TCR sequence derives from a human donor with classical Hodgkin lymphoma. CDR3 sequence reads: CSVETGGDYEQYF. The DNA for the CDR3 is TGCAGCGTTGAGACCGGGGGGGACTACGAGCAGTACTTC.